The 32 T cell receptor beta chains presented below share a single source sample, sequenced in a study of T cell responses to AZD1222 COVID-19 vaccine. Repertoires were generated with immunoSEQ multiplex PCR, while TCRdb's copy carries only in-frame clones and drops some. The sample holds 90,000 to 150,000 clones, around 86% seen once. The specimen comprised peripheral blood, sampled on day 0 of AZD1222 vaccination. The origin of the receptors is an adult in good health.

The genes are TRBV5-1 and TRBJ2-1; TRBD1 is a possible D gene (6 bases). Deletions cut 4 bases from V and 8 bases from J, with 10 bases between. Germline V gene data show CDR1 as SGHRS and CDR2 as YFSETQ. The CDR3 covers 12 residues. CDR3 sequence reads: CASSPQGHEQFF. The CDR3 DNA reads as TGCGCCAGCAGCCCACAGGGCCATGAGCAGTTCTTC.

The chain uses TRBV4-1 and TRBJ1-2, with 7 bases fitting TRBD1. Germline CDR1 reads MGHRA; CDR2 reads YSYEKL. The CDR3 contains 15 residues. The J segment lost 2 bases and the V segment lost 1 base, leaving 4 bases of the junction unmatched. The CDR3 DNA sequence: TGCGCCAGCAGCCAAGGGACAGGACCCAACTATGGCTACACCTTC. It yields the protein CASSQGTGPNYGYTF.

The chain has TRBV5-1 and TRBJ1-6; D remains ambiguous. Trimming stripped 6 bases from V and 9 bases from J, with 13 bases between. The CDR3 runs 13 residues. Germline values: CDR1 SGHRS, CDR2 YFSETQ. Written as DNA, the CDR3 is TGCGCCAGCATGGAAGGAGAGAGTTCACCCCTCCACTTT. Protein: CASMEGESSPLHF. The whole variable domain, filled in from reference TRBV5-1 and TRBJ1-6, reads KAGVTQTPRYLIKTRGQQVTLSCSPISGHRSVSWYQQTPGQGLQFLFEYFSETQRNKGNFPGRFSGRQFSNSRSEMNVSTLELGDSALYLCASMEGESSPLHFGNGTRLTVT.

About this clone itself: The sample holds other DNA sequences that translate to the same CDR3. The chain combines TRBV28 with TRBJ2-7, with 11 bases fitting TRBD1. CDR1 and CDR2 from the germline V gene are MDHEN and SYDVKM. Losses at the gene ends were 2 bases for V and 3 bases for J; bases not matched to a gene: 3. The CDR3 sequence is 15 residues long. This chain's CDR3 is CASSLGTGGFYEQYF. CDR3 nucleotide sequence: TGTGCCAGCAGTTTAGGGACAGGGGGTTTCTACGAGCAGTACTTC.

J is TRBJ2-2 and V is TRBV7-2, with 7 nucleotides matching TRBD2. The CDR3 extends over 15 amino acids. Germline CDR1 reads SGHTA; CDR2 reads FQGNSA. The trim removed 4 bases at V and 6 bases at J, leaving 8 bases unmatched. CDR3 coding DNA: TGTGCCAGCAGCTCAGGGAGGGAGTACGCCGGGGAGCTGTTTTTT. As protein: CASSSGREYAGELFF.

This clone was observed a single time. The genes are TRBV15 and TRBJ2-7, with D unresolved. Germline lookup yields CDR1 LNHNV and CDR2 YYDKDF (reference sequence). This CDR3 is built from 15 residues. Trimming left V 0 bases short and J 2 bases short, with 11 bases between. This CDR3 reads CATSRDLLGTYEQYF. CDR3 DNA sequence: TGTGCCACCAGCAGAGATCTCTTGGGCACCTACGAGCAGTACTTC.

The rearrangement joins TRBV7-8 to TRBJ1-1; TRBD1 matches 7 bases. The V and J ends lost 5 bases and 11 bases, in that order; junction bases with no gene match: 11. Germline V gives CDR1 SGHVS, CDR2 FQNEAQ. The CDR3 runs to 13 residues. DNA for the CDR3: TGTGCCAGCAGCCTAGACAGGGTAGGTAGGGCTTTCTTT. Amino acid sequence: CASSLDRVGRAFF.

The rearrangement links TRBV30 to TRBJ2-7; D gene ambiguous. This CDR3 spans 13 amino acids. Germline CDR1 reads GTSNPN; CDR2 reads SVGIG (reference sequence). Trimming cost V 5 bases and J 6 bases, with 17 bases left between them. CDR3 sequence (DNA): TGTGCCTGGGACGGACCGAGGATCGGCGAGCAGTACTTC. This sequence encodes CAWDGPRIGEQYF.

This clone appeared a few times. This rearrangement joins TRBV5-5 to TRBJ1-1; D gene uncertain. Germline CDR1 reads SGHKS; CDR2 reads YYEKEE (reference sequence). This CDR3 comprises 14 residues. Trimming removed 7 bases at V and 0 bases at J, with 13 bases between. In nucleotides, the CDR3 is TGTGCCAGCTTCCGGGCCGCCTTGAACACTGAAGCTTTCTTT. Its protein product is CASFRAALNTEAFF.

This rearrangement joins TRBV11-2 to TRBJ1-2; D uncertain. Germline loops: CDR1 SGHAT, CDR2 FQNNGV. V gave up 1 base and J gave up 0 bases, with 12 bases separating them. The CDR3 contains 16 residues. The CDR3 nucleotides are TGTGCCAGCAGCTTAGTGTCCTTCGGGGCTAACTATGGCTACACCTTC. It is translated as CASSLVSFGANYGYTF. The full variable domain, completed using reference TRBV11-2 and TRBJ1-2, is EAGVAQSPRYKIIEKRQSVAFWCNPISGHATLYWYQQILGQGPKLLIQFQNNGVVDDSQLPKDRFSAERLKGVDSTLKIQPAKLEDSAVYLCASSLVSFGANYGYTFGSGTRLTVV.

The chain uses TRBV18 and TRBJ2-5; 11 bases are a match to TRBD2. V dropped 4 bases and J dropped 4; count of bases not matched to a gene: 5. The germline V gene has CDR1 KGHSH and CDR2 LQKENI. The CDR3 runs 15 residues. DNA for the CDR3: TGTGCCAGCTCACGGACTAGCGGGCTTGGAGAGACCCAGTACTTC. It specifies CASSRTSGLGETQYF.

Sample share makes this clone medium-sized. V gene TRBV7-9 combines with J gene TRBJ2-7, with unresolved D. The V and J ends lost 8 bases and 2 bases respectively, with 16 bases between them. The length of the CDR3 is 14 residues. Germline V gives CDR1 SEHNR, CDR2 FQNEAQ (reference sequence). The CDR3 protein is CASQDVNIPYEQYF. DNA for the CDR3: TGTGCCAGCCAGGACGTGAATATACCCTACGAGCAGTACTTC. The variable domain in full, with the rest retrieved from reference TRBV7-9 and TRBJ2-7, is DTGVSQNPRHKITKRGQNVTFRCDPISEHNRLYWYRQTLGQGPEFLTYFQNEAQLEKSRLLSDRFSAERPKGSFSTLEIQRTEQGDSAMYLCASQDVNIPYEQYFGPGTRLTVT.

J is TRBJ1-2 and V is TRBV3-1 (or the pseudogene TRBV3-2); D gene unclear. V lost 1 base and J 6 bases, leaving 9 bases between the germline ends. Germline assignment: CDR1 LGHDT and CDR2 YNNKEL (reference sequence). The length of the CDR3 is 13 residues. In DNA, the CDR3 is TGTGCCAGCAGCCAAGGGGTCTCCAATGGCTACACCTTC. Translating it yields CASSQGVSNGYTF.

The chain is built from TRBV10-3 and TRBJ1-6; weak D call: TRBD1 (5 bases). V gave up 6 bases and J gave up 7 bases, with 16 bases separating them. This CDR3 region has 15 residues. From germline, CDR1 is ENHRY and CDR2 SYGVKD. The CDR3 DNA follows: TGTGCCATCAGCCCGGCGGGGACTAAGAATTCACCCCTCCACTTT. It yields the protein CAISPAGTKNSPLHF.

The J gene is TRBJ2-7, the V gene TRBV12-3 or TRBV12-4; D is unclear. V shed 2 bases and J shed 0 bases, with 5 bases lying between them. This CDR3 region has 13 residues. As DNA, the CDR3 is TGTGCCAGCAGTTTACGGAGCTCCTACGAGCAGTACTTC. Its protein is CASSLRSSYEQYF.

The genes are TRBV19 and TRBJ2-7; D perhaps matches TRBD1 (6 bases). V was trimmed by 4 bases and J by 6 bases, leaving 13 bases between them. The germline gives CDR1 LNHDA, CDR2 SQIVND (reference sequence). This CDR3 is 13 amino acids long. DNA for the CDR3: TGTGCCAGTAGTAACAGGGCGGAGAGCGAGCAGTACTTC. It encodes CASSNRAESEQYF.

The rearrangement uses TRBV7-9 and TRBJ2-3, with D unclear. This CDR3 spans 12 amino acids. Germline V gene sequence: CDR1 SEHNR, CDR2 FQNEAQ (reference sequence). The V end lost 2 bases, the J end lost 0 bases, and 0 bases lay between the germline ends. CDR3 residues: CASSLSTDTQYF. CDR3 nucleotide sequence: TGTGCCAGCAGCTTAAGCACAGATACGCAGTATTTT.

The chain couples TRBV27 to TRBJ1-2; D gene ambiguous. CDR3 size: 14 residues. V was clipped by 7 bases and J by 2 bases, with 14 bases between them. Germline assignment: CDR1 MNHEY and CDR2 SMNVEV (reference sequence). The CDR3 DNA reads TGTGCCAGCATGGAAGGCAAGGGAAACTATGGCTACACCTTC. Amino acids: CASMEGKGNYGYTF.

CDR3 in amino acids: CASSQAKRVPGGYEQYF. CDR3 nucleotides: TGCGCCAGCAGCCAAGCCAAACGGGTACCGGGAGGCTACGAGCAGTACTTC. This chain links TRBV4-3 with TRBJ2-7, with 7 bases aligning to TRBD2. The V gene end was trimmed by 1 base and the J gene end by 3 bases; junction bases not matched to a gene: 12. Germline V gene data show CDR1 as LGHNA and CDR2 as YSLEER. The CDR3 has 17 residues.

The chain joins TRBV24-1 to TRBJ2-2; D perhaps matches TRBD1 (6 bases). CDR3 length: 14 residues. CDR1 is KGHDR and CDR2 is SFDVKD in the germline V gene. V was trimmed by 4 bases and J by 5 bases, leaving 10 bases between them. The CDR3 region has the DNA TGTGCCACCAGTGACGAGGGGGTAACCGGGGAGCTGTTTTTT. Protein product: CATSDEGVTGELFF.

The CDR3 coding sequence is TGTGCCAGCAGTCCCCGGGGGGAAGAGACCCAGTACTTC. This sequence encodes CASSPRGEETQYF. V is TRBV6-5 and J is TRBJ2-5; 7 nucleotides line up with TRBD2. CDR3 length: 13 amino acids. Germline CDR1 MNHEY, CDR2 SVGAGI. Unmatched junction bases numbered 3, after V lost 5 bases and J lost 3 bases.

This sequence joins TRBV7-7 and TRBJ1-5; maybe TRBD1 (5 bases). Between the trimmed V and J ends, which lost 2 bases and 6 bases, there was a span of 14 bases. The CDR3 is 15 amino acids. CDR1 SSHAT and CDR2 FNYEAQ come from the germline V gene (reference sequence). Here the CDR3 DNA reads TGTGCCAGCAGCTTACGGGCAGGGTCGAGTCAGCCCCAGCATTTT. Translation gives CASSLRAGSSQPQHF.

This chain connects TRBV4-3 to TRBJ2-2, with TRBD2 identical over 7 bases. The CDR3 consists of 17 residues. Trimming removed 4 bases from V and 5 bases from J; junction bases left unmatched: 13. Germline assignment: CDR1 LGHNA and CDR2 YSLEER. CDR3 nucleotides: TGCGCCAGCAGCCTAAGTATCCCCGGGGGAGGGACCGGGGAGCTGTTTTTT. Protein product: CASSLSIPGGGTGELFF.

This sequence joins TRBV7-3 and TRBJ1-6; D is perhaps TRBD1 (6 bases). The CDR3 sequence is 14 residues long. Trimming shortened V by 5 bases and J by 8 bases, and 13 bases separated the two germline ends. In germline, CDR1 is SGHTA, CDR2 FQGTGA. Here the CDR3 reads CASSPGGADSPLHF. For the CDR3, the DNA is TGTGCCAGCAGCCCGGGGGGCGCCGATTCACCCCTCCACTTT.

The V gene is TRBV27, the J gene TRBJ2-1; 7 nucleotides line up with TRBD2. CDR1 and CDR2 from the germline V gene are MNHEY and SMNVEV (reference sequence). The J segment lost 6 bases and the V segment lost 2 bases, leaving 7 bases of the junction unmatched. The CDR3 runs to 15 residues. The CDR3 sequence: CASSLTGRWANEQFF. The CDR3 region has the DNA TGTGCCAGCAGTTTAACCGGGAGGTGGGCCAATGAGCAGTTCTTC.

About this clone itself: This specimen includes other DNA sequences encoding the same CDR3. The V gene is TRBV18, the J gene TRBJ2-3; D uncertain. CDR3 length: 12 amino acids. V was clipped by 3 bases and J by 2 bases, with 3 bases between them. CDR1 is KGHSH, CDR2 LQKENI, per germline. DNA of the CDR3: TGTGCCAGCTCACCCACCACAGATACGCAGTATTTT. Its translation is CASSPTTDTQYF.

This clone has only a few counts. This CDR3 reads CASSGTGDVNEKLFF. CDR3 coding DNA: TGTGCCAGCTCAGGGACAGGGGACGTTAATGAAAAACTGTTTTTT. The chain recombines TRBV18 with TRBJ1-4; TRBD1 matches 10 bases. V was pared by 5 bases and J by 4 bases, with 4 bases of the junction left unmatched. CDR3 size: 15 residues. From germline, CDR1 is KGHSH and CDR2 LQKENI.

V and J are TRBV28 and TRBJ2-3; D assignment may be TRBD1 or TRBD2 (5 bases each). The ends were cut back, 10 bases at V and 0 bases at J, with 17 bases in the middle. This CDR3 contains 15 residues. CDR1 and CDR2 from the germline V gene are MDHEN and SYDVKM. The CDR3: CAISYRDLSTDTQYF. Written as DNA, the CDR3 is TGTGCCATCTCCTACCGGGACCTCAGCACAGATACGCAGTATTTT.

This clone appeared a few times. The sample contains more than one DNA sequence encoding this CDR3. V gene TRBV7-9 combines with J gene TRBJ1-4, with D possibly TRBD1 on 5 matching bases. Germline loops: CDR1 SEHNR, CDR2 FQNEAQ (reference sequence). This CDR3 spans 14 amino acids. V gave up 1 base and J gave up 8 bases, with 11 bases separating them. This chain's CDR3 is CASSLDIRQEKLFF. The CDR3 nucleotides are TGTGCCAGCAGCTTAGACATAAGACAGGAAAAACTGTTTTTT.

The chain couples TRBV7-2 to TRBJ1-4; possible D gene TRBD1, 5 bases. The length of the CDR3 is 15 residues. The V end lost 8 bases, the J end lost 1 base, and 14 bases lay between the germline ends. Germline V gives CDR1 SGHTA, CDR2 FQGNSA. CDR3 amino acids: CASGRVQGTNEKLFF. CDR3 coding DNA: TGTGCCAGCGGCAGGGTACAAGGAACTAATGAAAAACTGTTTTTT.

V is TRBV19 and J is TRBJ2-2, with 7 bases identical to TRBD1. CDR3 length equals 16 residues. Unmatched junction bases numbered 5, after V lost 4 bases and J lost 0 bases. CDR1 is LNHDA and CDR2 is SQIVND in the germline V gene (reference sequence). CDR3 in amino acids: CASSKWTGPNTGELFF. For the CDR3, the DNA is TGTGCCAGTAGTAAATGGACAGGCCCGAACACCGGGGAGCTGTTTTTT. Combining the CDR3 with reference TRBV19 and TRBJ2-2 gives the whole variable domain DGGITQSPKYLFRKEGQNVTLSCEQNLNHDAMYWYRQDPGQGLRLIYYSQIVNDFQKGDIAEGYSVSREKKESFPLTVTSAQKNPTAFYLCASSKWTGPNTGELFFGEGSRLTVL.

The chain recombines TRBV10-2 with TRBJ1-1; tentatively, D is TRBD1 (5 bases). Germline V lookup: CDR1 WSHSY, CDR2 SAAADI. The CDR3 has 15 amino acids. Trimming pared 8 bases from V and 5 bases from J, leaving 21 bases between. In nucleotides, the CDR3 is TGCGCCAGCTCTACCGGGACCAACTATGGTACTGAAGCTTTCTTT. Protein sequence: CASSTGTNYGTEAFF.